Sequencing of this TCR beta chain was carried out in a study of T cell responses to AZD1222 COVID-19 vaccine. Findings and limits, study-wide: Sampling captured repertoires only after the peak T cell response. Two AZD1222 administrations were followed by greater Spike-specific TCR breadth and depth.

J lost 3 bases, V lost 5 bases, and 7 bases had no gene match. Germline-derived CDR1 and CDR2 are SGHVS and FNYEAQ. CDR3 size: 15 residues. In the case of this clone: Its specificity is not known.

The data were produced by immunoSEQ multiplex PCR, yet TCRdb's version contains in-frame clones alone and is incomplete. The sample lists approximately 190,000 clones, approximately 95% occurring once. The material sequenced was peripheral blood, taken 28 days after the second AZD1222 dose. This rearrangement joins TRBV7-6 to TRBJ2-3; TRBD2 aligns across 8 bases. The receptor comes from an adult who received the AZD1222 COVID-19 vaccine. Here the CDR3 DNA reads TGTGCCAGCAGCGTTAGCGGGGTAGAGACAGATACGCAGTATTTT. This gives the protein CASSVSGVETDTQYF.